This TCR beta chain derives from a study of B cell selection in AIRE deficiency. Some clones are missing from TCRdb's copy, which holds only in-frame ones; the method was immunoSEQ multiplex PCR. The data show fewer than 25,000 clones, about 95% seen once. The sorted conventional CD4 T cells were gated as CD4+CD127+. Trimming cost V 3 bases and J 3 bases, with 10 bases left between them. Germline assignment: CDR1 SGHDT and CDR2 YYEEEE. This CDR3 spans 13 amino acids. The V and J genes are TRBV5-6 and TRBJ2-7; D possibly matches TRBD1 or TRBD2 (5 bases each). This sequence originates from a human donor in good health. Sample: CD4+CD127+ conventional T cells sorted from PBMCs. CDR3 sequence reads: CASSWDGVYEQYF. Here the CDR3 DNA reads TGTGCCAGCAGCTGGGACGGTGTCTACGAGCAGTACTTC.